The next 16 T cell receptor beta chains were all read from a single sample in a study of T cell changes during pregnancy in multiple sclerosis. The table came from immunoSEQ multiplex PCR; TCRdb's copy has only in-frame clones and leaves some out. This sample has roughly 47,000 clones, with roughly 87% found just once. The sequencing here drew on CD4+ T cells from peripheral blood mononuclear cells, taken after pregnancy. All receptors come from a female donor with multiple sclerosis, enrolled in a pregnancy study.

J is TRBJ2-7 and V is TRBV6-1, with 7 bases fitting TRBD2. The CDR3 sequence is 15 residues long. Germline V lookup: CDR1 MNHNS, CDR2 SASEGT. Trimming took 6 bases from V and 0 from J; bases not matched to a gene: 8. The CDR3 DNA is TGTGCCAGCAGAGACCCTACTAGCGCCTCCTACGAGCAGTACTTC. Translating it yields CASRDPTSASYEQYF.

This clone was seen more than once but under ten times. The chain is built from TRBV28 and TRBJ1-1; D call uncertain. Germline V gives CDR1 MDHEN, CDR2 SYDVKM. V was pared by 6 bases and J by 0 bases, with 11 bases between. The CDR3 totals 14 residues. CDR3 amino acids: CASSQTRMNTEAFF. CDR3 coding DNA: TGTGCCAGCAGCCAGACAAGGATGAACACTGAAGCTTTCTTT.

The chain links TRBV11-2 to TRBJ2-1; D ambiguous. Germline V gives CDR1 SGHAT, CDR2 FQNNGV. Trimming stripped 2 bases from V and 3 bases from J, with 11 bases between. This CDR3 has 15 amino acids. The CDR3 loop is CASSLSAQVYNEQFF. For the CDR3, the DNA is TGTGCCAGCAGCTTATCCGCCCAGGTCTACAATGAGCAGTTCTTC.

The J gene is TRBJ2-1, the V gene TRBV5-1; D remains unclear. This CDR3 comprises 15 residues. Trimming left V 1 base short and J 4 bases short, with 12 bases between. Germline CDR1 reads SGHRS; CDR2 reads YFSETQ. CDR3 in amino acids: CASSLNVPRYNEQFF. The CDR3 region has the DNA TGCGCCAGCAGCTTGAACGTCCCCCGGTACAATGAGCAGTTCTTC.

CDR3 amino acids: CASSKNSGTGHEQYF. The CDR3 region has the DNA TGTGCCAGCTCAAAGAATTCCGGGACAGGGCACGAGCAGTACTTC. V gene TRBV18 combines with J gene TRBJ2-7, with 9 bases aligning to TRBD1. V lost 5 bases to trimming and J lost 5 bases; unmatched junction nucleotides: 10. Germline-derived CDR1 and CDR2 are KGHSH and LQKENI. This CDR3 region has 15 residues.

The V call is TRBV11-2, the J call TRBJ2-1; D gene uncertain. The germline V gene encodes CDR1 SGHAT and CDR2 FQNNGV. The CDR3 is made up of 13 amino acids. Between the trimmed V and J ends, which lost 6 bases and 2 bases, there was a span of 8 bases. The CDR3 loop is CASRSPTYNEQFF. The DNA for the CDR3 is TGTGCCAGCAGGTCCCCCACCTACAATGAGCAGTTCTTC. The whole variable domain, filled in from reference TRBV11-2 and TRBJ2-1, reads EAGVAQSPRYKIIEKRQSVAFWCNPISGHATLYWYQQILGQGPKLLIQFQNNGVVDDSQLPKDRFSAERLKGVDSTLKIQPAKLEDSAVYLCASRSPTYNEQFFGPGTRLTVL.

V gene TRBV6-1 combines with J gene TRBJ2-1, with a possible D match to TRBD1 (6 bases). The germline V and J ends were trimmed by 2 bases and 4 bases, with 12 bases remaining between them. The CDR3 sequence is 15 residues long. Germline assignment: CDR1 MNHNS and CDR2 SASEGT. CDR3 in DNA: TGTGCCAGCAGTGAACAGGGGTATCGGTACAATGAGCAGTTCTTC. Protein: CASSEQGYRYNEQFF.

This clone appeared once. The rearrangement links TRBV18 to TRBJ2-1; D might be TRBD1 (6 bases). V was trimmed by 2 bases and J by 4 bases, leaving 6 bases between them. The CDR3 is made up of 13 amino acids. Germline V gene sequence: CDR1 KGHSH, CDR2 LQKENI. The CDR3 bases are TGTGCCAGCTCACCAGGACAGTACAATGAGCAGTTCTTC. It is translated as CASSPGQYNEQFF.

The genes are TRBV10-3 and TRBJ2-1; TRBD1 matches 7 bases. CDR1 is ENHRY, CDR2 SYGVKD, per germline. The CDR3 is 13 amino acids. The CDR3 coding sequence is TGTGTAACGACAGGGAAGGGATACAATGAGCAGTTCTTC. This encodes CVTTGKGYNEQFF.

The gene calls are TRBV5-1 and TRBJ2-3; 11 positions agree with TRBD2. The CDR3 has 17 amino acids. From germline, CDR1 is SGHRS and CDR2 YFSETQ. J was trimmed by 0 bases and V by 0 bases; bases with no gene match: 3. The CDR3 here is CASSLGLAGGSTDTQYF. The DNA for the CDR3 is TGCGCCAGCAGCTTGGGATTAGCGGGAGGGAGCACAGATACGCAGTATTTT.

This chain links TRBV5-1 with TRBJ1-6; TRBD1 is a possible D gene (5 bases). This CDR3 spans 15 amino acids. Trimming pared 3 bases from V and 10 bases from J, leaving 17 bases between. Germline CDR1 reads SGHRS; CDR2 reads YFSETQ. The CDR3 protein is CASSWIPGKESPLHF. The CDR3 DNA reads TGCGCCAGCAGCTGGATACCAGGGAAAGAGTCACCCCTCCACTTT.

The chain carries TRBV19 and TRBJ2-5, with a weak D call TRBD1 (5 bases). Trimming removed 7 bases at V and 4 bases at J, with 13 bases between. Germline V lookup: CDR1 LNHDA, CDR2 SQIVND (reference sequence). This CDR3 comprises 13 residues. CDR3 amino acids: CASNSNRLETQYF. For the CDR3, the DNA is TGTGCCAGTAATTCGAACAGGTTAGAGACCCAGTACTTC.

The genes are TRBV7-6 and TRBJ2-1; 7 bases agree with TRBD1. The length of the CDR3 is 14 residues. Germline trimming cut 2 bases from V and 5 bases from J; bases unmatched to any gene: 3. In germline, CDR1 is SGHVS, CDR2 FNYEAQ. CDR3 sequence (DNA): TGTGCCAGCAGCTTACGACAGGGTAACAATGAGCAGTTCTTC. As protein: CASSLRQGNNEQFF.

This clone occurred a few times. The gene calls are TRBV6-1 and TRBJ1-2; D may be TRBD1 (6 bases). Per the germline V gene, CDR1 is MNHNS and CDR2 is SASEGT. CDR3 size: 14 residues. The V and J ends lost 7 bases and 5 bases respectively, with 17 bases between them. CDR3 sequence: CASTQGSGRYGYTF. Written as DNA, the CDR3 is TGTGCCAGCACACAGGGAAGCGGAAGATATGGCTACACCTTC.

This clone occurred a few times. This chain links TRBV2 with TRBJ2-5, with 8 bases aligning to TRBD2. This CDR3 region has 13 residues. V lost 8 bases to trimming and J lost 6 bases; unmatched junction nucleotides: 8. Germline V CDR1 and CDR2: SNHLY, FYNNEI. The CDR3 sequence is CASQTSATKTQYF. The CDR3 DNA reads TGTGCCAGCCAGACTAGCGCCACGAAGACCCAGTACTTC.

The chain is built from TRBV7-8 and TRBJ2-7; TRBD2 agrees at 8 bases. The CDR3 has 15 amino acids. The germline gives CDR1 SGHVS, CDR2 FQNEAQ. V dropped 2 bases and J dropped 1; count of bases not matched to a gene: 4. The CDR3 region is CASSLFASGSYEQYF. The CDR3 DNA follows: TGTGCCAGCAGCTTATTTGCTAGCGGGTCCTACGAGCAGTACTTC.